This section outlines one T cell receptor (beta chain) sequence together with its context. The antigen is not known. These data belong to a study of monozygotic twins with inflammatory bowel disease. Regarding the study as a whole: Patient repertoire variability may have increased through differing immunosuppressive treatments.

During cDNA synthesis, UMIs that each contained a 6-nucleotide sample barcode were added by means of template switching. For each CDR3 protein, TCRdb gives one entry from its re-call of the 5' RACE reads, without DNA. The sample totals approximately 150,000 distinct CDR3 sequences. The CDR3 is 14 amino acids. CDR1 is DFQATT, CDR2 SNEGSKA, per germline (reference sequence). This sequence joins TRBV20-1 and TRBJ1-6; the TCRdb call, TRBD1, lacks DNA for checking. This TCR derives from a human donor with ulcerative colitis or Crohn's disease, or a healthy co-twin of an affected twin (not recorded which). Sequences were obtained from blood. CDR3: CSARDVSNNSPLHF.